These T cell receptor beta chains were read from a single sample in a study of control samples from healthy donors and cancer patients. Produced via immunoSEQ multiplex PCR; TCRdb's table is partial and in-frame only. The repertoire holds more than 65,000 clones, with roughly 90% as singletons. Material: PBMCs. All receptors come from a woman aged 60-75 years with head and neck cancer. CDR3s include the opening cysteine and the closing phenylalanine or tryptophan. The D gene is left open where the match is weak. Clone size is stated in some rows and not others, as once, few, many or a class when expanded.

CDR3 protein: CASIPTQGALNQPQHF
CDR3 DNA: TGTGCCAGTATTCCAACACAGGGGGCCCTCAATCAGCCCCAGCATTTT
J gene: TRBJ1-5
clone size: NA
D gene: TRBD1
V gene: TRBV19

CDR3 protein: CASSFSQGETDTQYF
CDR3 DNA: TGCGCCAGCAGCTTTTCTCAGGGGGAAACAGATACGCAGTATTTT
J gene: TRBJ2-3
clone size: NA
D gene: TRBD1
V gene: TRBV5-1

CDR3 protein: CASSLDSKTQYF
CDR3 DNA: TGTGCCAGCAGCCTTGATTCTAAGACCCAGTACTTC
J gene: TRBJ2-5
clone size: NA
D gene: NA
V gene: TRBV12-3/TRBV12-4

CDR3 protein: CAIKLEGDTDTQYF
CDR3 DNA: TGTGCCATCAAGCTAGAGGGGGACACAGATACGCAGTATTTT
J gene: TRBJ2-3
clone size: NA
D gene: NA
V gene: TRBV10-3

CDR3 protein: CASSHLGGAGVAFF
CDR3 DNA: TGTGCCAGCAGCCACCTCGGTGGAGCCGGAGTCGCTTTCTTT
J gene: TRBJ1-1
clone size: few
D gene: NA
V gene: TRBV4-2

CDR3 protein: CASSLDRWGNTKNIQYF
CDR3 DNA: TGTGCCAGCAGCTTAGATCGGTGGGGGAATACCAAAAACATTCAGTACTTC
J gene: TRBJ2-4
clone size: NA
D gene: NA
V gene: TRBV7-9

CDR3 protein: CASSRTGDGNTIYF
CDR3 DNA: TGTGCCAGCAGCCGGACAGGGGACGGAAACACCATATATTTT
J gene: TRBJ1-3
clone size: once
D gene: TRBD1
V gene: TRBV7-9

CDR3 protein: CASSSTGDYGYTF
CDR3 DNA: TGCGCCAGCAGCTCCACAGGGGATTATGGCTACACCTTC
J gene: TRBJ1-2
clone size: NA
D gene: TRBD1
V gene: TRBV5-1

CDR3 protein: CASFGGRTGELFF
CDR3 DNA: TGTGCCAGTTTCGGGGGCCGGACCGGGGAGCTGTTTTTT
J gene: TRBJ2-2
clone size: NA
D gene: NA
V gene: TRBV12-3/TRBV12-4

CDR3 protein: CASTRDNDQETQYF
CDR3 DNA: TGCGCCAGCACCCGGGACAACGACCAAGAGACCCAGTACTTC
J gene: TRBJ2-5
clone size: NA
D gene: NA
V gene: TRBV5-1

CDR3 protein: CATQAGAGANVLTF
CDR3 DNA: TGTGCCACCCAGGCGGGGGCTGGGGCCAACGTCCTGACTTTC
J gene: TRBJ2-6
clone size: NA
D gene: TRBD2
V gene: TRBV24-1

CDR3 protein: CASTDVGGSYGYTF
CDR3 DNA: TGTGCCAGCACCGATGTCGGGGGGAGCTATGGCTACACCTTC
J gene: TRBJ1-2
clone size: NA
D gene: NA
V gene: TRBV2

CDR3 protein: CASSVESTRNTIYF
CDR3 DNA: TGTGCCAGCAGCGTAGAGTCCACCAGAAACACCATATATTTT
J gene: TRBJ1-3
clone size: NA
D gene: NA
V gene: TRBV9

CDR3 protein: CAWGGQGRYSPLHF
CDR3 DNA: TGTGCCTGGGGGGGACAGGGGAGGTATTCACCCCTCCACTTT
J gene: TRBJ1-6
clone size: few
D gene: TRBD1
V gene: TRBV30

CDR3 protein: CASSLTSNYGYTF
CDR3 DNA: TGTGCCAGCAGCCTGACAAGTAACTATGGCTACACCTTC
J gene: TRBJ1-2
clone size: NA
D gene: NA
V gene: TRBV5-8

CDR3 protein: CAWSIGDQETQYF
CDR3 DNA: TGTGCCTGGAGTATAGGAGACCAAGAGACCCAGTACTTC
J gene: TRBJ2-5
clone size: NA
D gene: NA
V gene: TRBV30

CDR3 protein: CASSPLGYEQYF
CDR3 DNA: TGTGCCAGCTCGCCGCTGGGCTACGAGCAGTACTTC
J gene: TRBJ2-7
clone size: NA
D gene: NA
V gene: TRBV18

CDR3 protein: CASTLGGGFEQFF
CDR3 DNA: TGTGCCAGCACTTTGGGTGGGGGTTTTGAGCAGTTCTTC
J gene: TRBJ2-1
clone size: NA
D gene: NA
V gene: TRBV5-6

CDR3 protein: CASSSRTGGADTQYF
CDR3 DNA: TGTGCCAGCAGTAGCCGGACAGGGGGAGCAGATACGCAGTATTTT
J gene: TRBJ2-3
clone size: NA
D gene: TRBD1
V gene: TRBV2

CDR3 protein: CASRGPGGFPLPDTIYF
CDR3 DNA: TGTGCCAGTAGGGGCCCGGGGGGATTTCCACTTCCGGACACCATATATTTT
J gene: TRBJ1-3
clone size: NA
D gene: NA
V gene: TRBV19

CDR3 protein: CASSDRGGTGELFF
CDR3 DNA: TGTGCCAGCAGTGACAGGGGTGGCACCGGGGAGCTGTTTTTT
J gene: TRBJ2-2
clone size: NA
D gene: NA
V gene: TRBV6-1

CDR3 protein: CASSPPIGGSTDTQYF
CDR3 DNA: TGTGCCAGCTCACCACCGATCGGGGGTAGCACAGATACGCAGTATTTT
J gene: TRBJ2-3
clone size: NA
D gene: NA
V gene: TRBV18

CDR3 protein: CASSSNRDSFYEQYF
CDR3 DNA: TGTGCCAGCAGTTCGAACCGGGACAGTTTCTACGAGCAGTACTTC
J gene: TRBJ2-7
clone size: NA
D gene: TRBD1
V gene: TRBV28

CDR3 protein: CAWSRPGTLNSPLHF
CDR3 DNA: TGTGCCTGGAGTAGACCAGGGACCTTGAATTCACCCCTCCACTTT
J gene: TRBJ1-6
clone size: NA
D gene: NA
V gene: TRBV30

CDR3 protein: CASSLSGGGYTF
CDR3 DNA: TGTGCCAGCAGCTTATCTGGGGGAGGCTACACCTTC
J gene: TRBJ1-2
clone size: NA
D gene: NA
V gene: TRBV7-2

CDR3 protein: CASRLGQAGDTQYF
CDR3 DNA: TGTGCCAGCAGGCTGGGACAGGCGGGAGATACGCAGTATTTT
J gene: TRBJ2-3
clone size: NA
D gene: TRBD1
V gene: TRBV7-2

CDR3 protein: CASSPGTGGSQPQHF
CDR3 DNA: TGCGCCAGCAGTCCCGGGACAGGGGGCTCTCAGCCCCAGCATTTT
J gene: TRBJ1-5
clone size: few
D gene: TRBD1
V gene: TRBV10-2

CDR3 protein: CASSLAGVSETQYF
CDR3 DNA: TGTGCCAGCAGCCTAGCGGGAGTGTCAGAGACCCAGTACTTC
J gene: TRBJ2-5
clone size: NA
D gene: TRBD2
V gene: TRBV5-4

CDR3 protein: CASSWGLAGGGTGANVLTF
CDR3 DNA: TGCGCCAGCAGCTGGGGACTAGCGGGCGGGGGGACTGGGGCCAACGTCCTGACTTTC
J gene: TRBJ2-6
clone size: NA
D gene: TRBD2
V gene: TRBV5-1

CDR3 protein: CAISETQGNSGNTIYF
CDR3 DNA: TGTGCCATCAGTGAGACACAGGGGAACTCTGGAAACACCATATATTTT
J gene: TRBJ1-3
clone size: once
D gene: TRBD1
V gene: TRBV10-3

CDR3 protein: CASSLESSYNSPLHF
CDR3 DNA: TGTGCCAGCAGCTTGGAAAGCTCCTATAATTCACCCCTCCACTTT
J gene: TRBJ1-6
clone size: once
D gene: NA
V gene: TRBV5-4

CDR3 protein: CASSLPGRSSYEQYF
CDR3 DNA: TGTGCCAGCAGTTTACCTGGGAGGAGCTCCTACGAGCAGTACTTC
J gene: TRBJ2-7
clone size: NA
D gene: NA
V gene: TRBV28

CDR3 protein: CASSPDRMNTEAFF
CDR3 DNA: TGTGCCAGCTCACCTGACAGGATGAACACTGAAGCTTTCTTT
J gene: TRBJ1-1
clone size: NA
D gene: NA
V gene: TRBV18

CDR3 protein: CASSLTRIAGELFF
CDR3 DNA: TGTGCCAGCAGCCTGACGAGAATAGCCGGGGAGCTGTTTTTT
J gene: TRBJ2-2
clone size: few
D gene: NA
V gene: TRBV11-2

CDR3 protein: CASSHVRGYEQYF
CDR3 DNA: TGTGCCAGCAGCCATGTCAGAGGGTACGAGCAGTACTTC
J gene: TRBJ2-7
clone size: once
D gene: NA
V gene: TRBV14

CDR3 protein: CASSVRWESYEQYF
CDR3 DNA: TGTGCCAGCAGCGTCCGATGGGAGTCCTACGAGCAGTACTTC
J gene: TRBJ2-7
clone size: few
D gene: NA
V gene: TRBV9

CDR3 protein: CASRPGQGYYGYTF
CDR3 DNA: TGTGCCAGCAGACCGGGACAGGGATACTATGGCTACACCTTC
J gene: TRBJ1-2
clone size: NA
D gene: TRBD1
V gene: TRBV27

CDR3 protein: CASSLGVAAPYEQYF
CDR3 DNA: TGTGCCAGCAGCTTAGGGGTAGCGGCGCCCTACGAGCAGTACTTC
J gene: TRBJ2-7
clone size: NA
D gene: NA
V gene: TRBV11-2

CDR3 protein: CASSPGQTYEQYF
CDR3 DNA: TGTGCCAGCAGCCCCGGACAGACCTACGAGCAGTACTTC
J gene: TRBJ2-7
clone size: few
D gene: NA
V gene: TRBV28

CDR3 protein: CASSLSGAADTQYF
CDR3 DNA: TGTGCCAGCAGCTTATCGGGGGCAGCAGATACGCAGTATTTT
J gene: TRBJ2-3
clone size: NA
D gene: NA
V gene: TRBV27

CDR3 protein: CSATGTGSDTEAFF
CDR3 DNA: TGCAGCGCAACCGGGACAGGGTCGGACACTGAAGCTTTCTTT
J gene: TRBJ1-1
clone size: NA
D gene: TRBD1
V gene: TRBV29-1

CDR3 protein: CASSVTAEQFF
CDR3 DNA: TGTGCCAGCAGCGTGACCGCTGAGCAGTTCTTC
J gene: TRBJ2-1
clone size: NA
D gene: NA
V gene: TRBV9

CDR3 protein: CASSRPSVRGNEQFF
CDR3 DNA: TGTGCCAGCAGCCGGCCGAGTGTTAGGGGCAATGAGCAGTTCTTC
J gene: TRBJ2-1
clone size: NA
D gene: NA
V gene: TRBV3-1/TRBV3-2

CDR3 protein: CASSLQGPNEKLFF
CDR3 DNA: TGCGCCAGCAGCTTGCAGGGGCCTAATGAAAAACTGTTTTTT
J gene: TRBJ1-4
clone size: NA
D gene: NA
V gene: TRBV5-1

CDR3 protein: CASSQSAGGEQFF
CDR3 DNA: TGTGCCAGCAGCCAAAGTGCGGGAGGTGAGCAGTTCTTC
J gene: TRBJ2-1
clone size: NA
D gene: TRBD2
V gene: TRBV14

CDR3 protein: CASSLGGQGIFYEQYF
CDR3 DNA: TGCGCCAGCAGCTTGGGGGGACAGGGGATTTTTTACGAGCAGTACTTC
J gene: TRBJ2-7
clone size: once
D gene: TRBD1
V gene: TRBV5-1

CDR3 protein: CASSPTHTKPGYQETQYF
CDR3 DNA: TGCGCCAGCAGCCCCACACATACAAAACCAGGGTATCAAGAGACCCAGTACTTC
J gene: TRBJ2-5
clone size: NA
D gene: NA
V gene: TRBV5-1

CDR3 protein: CASSQGVGERSTEAFF
CDR3 DNA: TGCGCCAGCAGCCAAGGTGTTGGAGAAAGGAGCACTGAAGCTTTCTTT
J gene: TRBJ1-1
clone size: once
D gene: NA
V gene: TRBV4-3

CDR3 protein: CASSVGGLSLEELFF
CDR3 DNA: TGTGCCAGTAGCGTAGGGGGTTTATCCTTGGAGGAGCTGTTTTTT
J gene: TRBJ2-2
clone size: NA
D gene: NA
V gene: TRBV19

CDR3 protein: CASSIKVGTDTQYF
CDR3 DNA: TGTGCCAGTAGTATTAAAGTCGGGACAGATACGCAGTATTTT
J gene: TRBJ2-3
clone size: NA
D gene: NA
V gene: TRBV19

CDR3 protein: CAWSVGGRGADTQYF
CDR3 DNA: TGTGCCTGGAGTGTAGGCGGGAGGGGTGCAGATACGCAGTATTTT
J gene: TRBJ2-3
clone size: NA
D gene: TRBD2
V gene: TRBV30

CDR3 protein: CASRGGSSEAFF
CDR3 DNA: TGTGCCAGCAGGGGAGGGTCTTCAGAAGCTTTCTTT
J gene: TRBJ1-1
clone size: NA
D gene: NA
V gene: TRBV12-3/TRBV12-4

CDR3 protein: CASSSLAGEVEQFF
CDR3 DNA: TGTGCCAGCAGTTCCCTAGCGGGAGAGGTTGAGCAGTTCTTC
J gene: TRBJ2-1
clone size: NA
D gene: TRBD2
V gene: TRBV2

CDR3 protein: CASSPKGGAAGLETQYF
CDR3 DNA: TGTGCCAGCTCCCCAAAAGGGGGGGCCGCCGGCCTGGAGACCCAGTACTTC
J gene: TRBJ2-5
clone size: NA
D gene: NA
V gene: TRBV18

CDR3 protein: CASSPGTGRSEETQYF
CDR3 DNA: TGTGCCAGCAGTCCCGGGACAGGGCGGTCGGAAGAGACCCAGTACTTC
J gene: TRBJ2-5
clone size: NA
D gene: TRBD1
V gene: TRBV28